This TCR beta chain was identified in a study of blood T cell repertoires in COVID-19. Across the whole study: COVID-19 samples collected from the United States, Italy and Spain covered acute and convalescent phases. T cells, B-cell-depleted T cells, or PBMCs provided the cDNA or gDNA that served as material.

This CDR3 has 15 amino acids. The ends were cut back, 7 bases at V and 2 bases at J, with 14 bases in the middle. The V gene's germline CDR1 is LNHDA and CDR2 SQIVND (reference sequence). Authors' data handling: By means of reference gene primer amplification, nucleated cell counts were estimated. Data came from immunoSEQ multiplex PCR; TCRdb stores just in-frame clones and leaves some out. V and J calls and clone size are given by that table; D and trimming were obtained from the DNA. Of hundreds of thousands of clones listed, 85% to 90% are singletons. V and J are TRBV19 and TRBJ2-2, with TRBD1 as a possible D gene (6 bases). This receptor was taken from an elderly man with acute or convalescent COVID-19. Sample: peripheral blood. Here the CDR3 reads CASTPTGINTGELFF. The CDR3 nucleotides are TGTGCCAGTACCCCAACAGGGATTAACACCGGGGAGCTGTTTTTT.